The text below deals with one TCR beta chain. The target antigen is unknown. Germline assignment: CDR1 SNHLY and CDR2 FYNNEI. This CDR3 region has 14 residues. The V end lost 6 bases, the J end lost 7 bases, and 13 bases lay between the germline ends. TCRdb keeps only in-frame clones here, not all; method: immunoSEQ multiplex PCR. Among some 650,000 clones, around 97% were seen once, and the ten largest hold around 0.057%. The source of the sample is a study of shared clonotypes between healthy human individuals. On the study more broadly: The study drew on two women and a few men aged 18 to 49 as donors. Each donor's CD8 memory used one plate, CD8 naive two, each CD4 subset three.

Study-wide results and limits: For naive CD4 cells, approximately 4.7% of clonotypes were shared across several donors.

The sample comprised naive CD4+ T cells sorted from blood. Subset in this sample: CD45RA+ positively selected. This chain connects TRBV2 to TRBJ1-6, with unresolved D. The TCR comes from a woman between 25 and 40 years old in good health. CDR3 residues: CASSERIGNSPLHF. The CDR3 nucleotides read TGTGCCAGCAGCGAAAGAATCGGGAATTCACCCCTCCACTTT.